This T cell receptor (beta chain) derives from a study of blood T cells in healthy people across ages. PBMCs were isolated at a quantity of at least 6 million per sample. A second PCR, run for about 6 to 11 cycles, used a sample-barcoded 5' primer plus a J-beta primer mix. Each of the cDNA molecules was tagged by a template-switch adaptor with 12 random nucleotides. TCRdb reprocessed the 5' RACE reads via MiXCR and lists one record per CDR3 protein. The repertoire holds 540,000 or so distinct CDR3 sequences, with approximately 30% as singletons. V shed 8 bases and J 7 bases; nucleotides not matched to a gene: 8. The CDR3 covers 14 residues.

V is TRBV12-3 or TRBV12-4 and J is TRBJ1-6, with 7 nucleotides matching TRBD1. The receptor comes from a woman aged 70 to 79 in good health. The sequencing input was blood. CDR3 sequence reads: CASRSGTANSPLHF. The CDR3 nucleotides read TGTGCCAGCCGCTCCGGGACAGCGAATTCACCCCTCCACTTT.